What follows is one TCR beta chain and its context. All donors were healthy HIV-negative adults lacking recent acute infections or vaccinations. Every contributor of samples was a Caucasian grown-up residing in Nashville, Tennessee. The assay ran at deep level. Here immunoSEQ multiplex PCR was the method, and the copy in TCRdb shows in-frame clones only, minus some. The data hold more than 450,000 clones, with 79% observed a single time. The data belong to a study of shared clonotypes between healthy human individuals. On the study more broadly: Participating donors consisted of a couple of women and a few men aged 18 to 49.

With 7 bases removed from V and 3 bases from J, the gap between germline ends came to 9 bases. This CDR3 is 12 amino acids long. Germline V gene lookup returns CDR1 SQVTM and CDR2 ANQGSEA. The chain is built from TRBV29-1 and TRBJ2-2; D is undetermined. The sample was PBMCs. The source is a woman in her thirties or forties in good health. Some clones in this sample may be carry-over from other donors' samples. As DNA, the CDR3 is TGCAGCGCCCGCCTCGACACCGGGGAGCTGTTTTTT. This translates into CSARLDTGELFF.